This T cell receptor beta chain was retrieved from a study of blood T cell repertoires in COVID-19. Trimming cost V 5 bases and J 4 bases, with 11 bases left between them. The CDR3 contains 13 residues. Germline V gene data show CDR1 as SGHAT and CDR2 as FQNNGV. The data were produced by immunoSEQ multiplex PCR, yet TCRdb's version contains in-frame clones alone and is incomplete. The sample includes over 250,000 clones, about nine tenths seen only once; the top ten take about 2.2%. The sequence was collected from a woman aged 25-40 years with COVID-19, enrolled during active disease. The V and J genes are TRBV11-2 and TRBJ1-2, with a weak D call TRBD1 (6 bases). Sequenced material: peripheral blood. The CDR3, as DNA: TGTGCCAGCAGCCTCCCGGACAGCTATGGCTACACCTTC. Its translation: CASSLPDSYGYTF.